Following are 15 T cell receptor beta chains from one sample sequenced in a study of blood T cell repertoires in COVID-19. Clones were sequenced by immunoSEQ multiplex PCR, and TCRdb holds only the in-frame ones, with some missing. The data show around 300,000 clones, with approximately 90% seen just once and 3% held by the top ten. Sequenced material: peripheral blood. All receptors come from a woman in her 30s with active or convalescent COVID-19.

The chain couples TRBV4-1 to TRBJ2-3; D gene ambiguous. The length of the CDR3 is 13 residues. V lost 4 bases and J lost 5, with 10 bases in between. Germline assignment: CDR1 MGHRA and CDR2 YSYEKL. The CDR3 region is CASSLADGDTQYF. The CDR3 DNA is TGCGCCAGCAGCCTAGCCGACGGAGATACGCAGTATTTT.

The gene calls are TRBV6-5 and TRBJ2-1; 9 bases map to TRBD1. Germline CDR1 and CDR2: MNHEY and SVGAGI. Trimming cost V 5 bases and J 9 bases; bases outside gene matches: 8. The CDR3 sequence is 14 residues long. The CDR3 protein is CASSKDRGASEQFF. The CDR3 DNA reads TGTGCCAGCAGTAAGGACAGGGGTGCGTCTGAGCAGTTCTTC.

Here the CDR3 reads CASRRTRNTGELFF. The CDR3 DNA reads TGTGCCAGCAGGCGGACAAGGAACACCGGGGAGCTGTTTTTT. The rearrangement links TRBV6-5 to TRBJ2-2; possible D gene TRBD1, 5 bases. The CDR3 sequence is 14 residues long. V was trimmed by 6 bases and J by 1 base, leaving 9 bases between them. Germline lookup yields CDR1 MNHEY and CDR2 SVGAGI.

The chain couples TRBV7-2 to TRBJ2-1, with a weak D call TRBD2 (8 bases). The V end lost 5 bases, the J end lost 8 bases, and 13 bases lay between the germline ends. Germline V gene data show CDR1 as SGHTA and CDR2 as FQGNSA. This CDR3 has 13 residues. For the CDR3, the DNA is TGTGCCAGCAGCCGGGGGGGGACAGATGAGCAGTTCTTC. Translated, it gives CASSRGGTDEQFF.

This clone was recorded once. The chain recombines TRBV7-9 with TRBJ1-3; D not resolved. Germline CDR1 SEHNR, CDR2 FQNEAQ (reference sequence). The V end was cut by 5 bases, the J end by 0 bases, with 11 bases between. The CDR3 is 15 residues long. CDR3 coding DNA: TGTGCCAGCAGCCGAGGGAAAGACTCTGGAAACACCATATATTTT. Its protein product is CASSRGKDSGNTIYF.

The CDR3 region is CASSLYGSSPLHF. CDR3 DNA: TGTGCCAGCAGCTTATATGGTAGTTCACCCCTCCACTTT. The V gene is TRBV7-3, the J gene TRBJ1-6; D unresolved. The CDR3 is 13 amino acids. Trimming left V 2 bases short and J 9 bases short, with 8 bases between. Germline lookup yields CDR1 SGHTA and CDR2 FQGTGA.

The CDR3 loop reads CATSAPGTGGETQYF. The CDR3, as DNA: TGTGCCACCAGTGCCCCCGGGACAGGTGGGGAGACCCAGTACTTC. The rearrangement uses TRBV24-1 and TRBJ2-5, with TRBD1 identical over 8 bases. CDR1 is KGHDR, CDR2 SFDVKD, per germline. Losses at the gene ends were 5 bases for V and 5 bases for J; bases not matched to a gene: 9. The CDR3 loop spans 15 amino acids.

The chain has TRBV5-1 and TRBJ1-1; 8 bases fit TRBD1. Germline V lookup: CDR1 SGHRS, CDR2 YFSETQ. There are 15 residues in the CDR3. With 3 bases clipped from V and 4 bases from J, the junction kept 8 bases outside the gene matches. The CDR3 loop reads CASSWYRDRTTEAFF. Here the CDR3 DNA reads TGCGCCAGCAGCTGGTACCGGGACAGGACCACTGAAGCTTTCTTT. Drawing the rest from reference TRBV5-1 and TRBJ1-1, the complete variable domain is KAGVTQTPRYLIKTRGQQVTLSCSPISGHRSVSWYQQTPGQGLQFLFEYFSETQRNKGNFPGRFSGRQFSNSRSEMNVSTLELGDSALYLCASSWYRDRTTEAFFGQGTRLTVV.

This chain uses TRBV5-1 with TRBJ1-4, with 10 bases aligning to TRBD1. The CDR3 is 16 amino acids. Germline V gene lookup returns CDR1 SGHRS and CDR2 YFSETQ. Trimming took 5 bases from V and 0 from J; bases not matched to a gene: 4. The CDR3 spells CASRSGQGPTNEKLFF. CDR3 nucleotides: TGCGCCAGCAGATCGGGACAGGGGCCAACTAATGAAAAACTGTTTTTT.

This chain links TRBV10-2 with TRBJ2-2; 10 bases map to TRBD1. Germline V gene data show CDR1 as WSHSY and CDR2 as SAAADI. Trimming at V came to 9 bases and at J to 8 bases, leaving 15 bases not matched to a gene. This CDR3 has 16 residues. CDR3 loop: CASKATGQGGAGELFF. CDR3 nucleotide sequence: TGCGCCAGTAAAGCTACTGGACAGGGGGGGGCAGGGGAGCTGTTTTTT.

The V gene is TRBV5-6, the J gene TRBJ1-1, with 7 nucleotides matching TRBD1. Trimming cost V 3 bases and J 5 bases; bases outside gene matches: 4. CDR1 is SGHDT and CDR2 is YYEEEE in the germline V gene. There are 13 residues in the CDR3. The CDR3: CASSSDRDTEAFF. CDR3 DNA: TGTGCCAGCAGCTCTGACAGGGATACTGAAGCTTTCTTT.

CDR3: CASSLTSGKETQYF. CDR3 DNA: TGCGCCAGCAGCTTAACTAGCGGGAAAGAGACCCAGTACTTC. The chain has TRBV5-1 and TRBJ2-5, with 10 bases aligning to TRBD2. CDR3 length equals 14 residues. The germline CDR1 and CDR2 sequences are SGHRS and YFSETQ. V shed 2 bases, J shed 3 bases, and the junction held 1 base outside the gene matches.

This chain links TRBV6-5 with TRBJ1-2; D is unclear. CDR3 size: 14 residues. Germline-derived CDR1 and CDR2 are MNHEY and SVGAGI. The germline V and J ends were trimmed by 0 bases and 3 bases, with 8 bases remaining between them. Here the CDR3 DNA reads TGTGCCAGCAGTTACTCGAGGGTCCACTATGGCTACACCTTC. Protein: CASSYSRVHYGYTF.

This clone was seen only a few times. J is TRBJ1-1 and V is TRBV7-6, with 7 bases lining up with TRBD1. Germline V gives CDR1 SGHVS, CDR2 FNYEAQ. There are 15 residues in the CDR3. Losses at the gene ends were 6 bases for V and 4 bases for J; bases not matched to a gene: 11. CDR3 DNA: TGTGCCAGCAGTCCGGGGACAGCTGGCTCCACTGAAGCTTTCTTT. Amino acids: CASSPGTAGSTEAFF. The full variable domain, completed using reference TRBV7-6 and TRBJ1-1, is GAGVSQSPRYKVTKRGQDVALRCDPISGHVSLYWYRQALGQGPEFLTYFNYEAQQDKSGLPNDRFSAERPEGSISTLTIQRTEQRDSAMYRCASSPGTAGSTEAFFGQGTRLTVV.

The CDR3 coding sequence is TGTGCCTGGTCACGGGACAGGGGGATGGAGACCCAGTACTTC. Translated, it gives CAWSRDRGMETQYF. The V call is TRBV30, the J call TRBJ2-5; 11 bases match TRBD1. Unmatched junction bases numbered 7, after V lost 5 bases and J lost 5 bases. This CDR3 comprises 14 residues. Germline CDR1 reads GTSNPN; CDR2 reads SVGIG (reference sequence).